This TCR beta chain appears in the sequencing data of a study of cytomegalovirus exposure and HLA in healthy donors. Study-wide results and limits: A later analysis reportedly found that, within productive TCRs, an Asian-associated ancestry cluster had fewer N-insertions than the mean observed across the approximately 670 donors. Researchers catalogued approximately 170 TCR beta chains as cytomegalovirus-associated. Within an earlier analysis, most TCR beta V segments proved productive either about 90% or about 30% of the time. Owing to their indistinguishability, certain V segments, notably TRBV6-2 and TRBV6-3, were excluded.

Vbeta (60) and Jbeta (13) primers were used in the PCR. Libraries were prepared by immunoSEQ multiplex PCR; TCRdb keeps only in-frame clonotypes and omits some of them. The table includes some 65,000 clones, approximately 80% detected once. Remarks on this clone: Its target is not known.

The CDR3 is 19 residues long. Trimming cost V 5 bases and J 8 bases; bases outside gene matches: 18. The germline gives CDR1 SGHVS, CDR2 FQNEAQ. The clonotype was recovered from a girl aged 5 to 17 in good health and CMV-seropositive. This rearrangement joins TRBV7-8 to TRBJ2-1; 13 bases match TRBD2. The sample comprised PBMCs. The CDR3 loop is CASSPGTSGTFRVWDEQFF. The CDR3 DNA reads as TGTGCCAGCAGCCCAGGGACTAGCGGGACCTTCAGGGTTTGGGATGAGCAGTTCTTC.